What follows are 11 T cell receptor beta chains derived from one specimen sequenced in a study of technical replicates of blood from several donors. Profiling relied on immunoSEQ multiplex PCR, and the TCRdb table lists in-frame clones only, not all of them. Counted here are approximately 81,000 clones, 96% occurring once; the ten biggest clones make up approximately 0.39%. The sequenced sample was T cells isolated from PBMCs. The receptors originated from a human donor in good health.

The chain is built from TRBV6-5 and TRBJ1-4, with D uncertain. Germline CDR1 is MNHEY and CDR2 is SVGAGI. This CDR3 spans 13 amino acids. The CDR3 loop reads CAASPGIWEKLFF. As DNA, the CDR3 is TGTGCAGCTAGTCCGGGGATATGGGAAAAACTGTTTTTT.

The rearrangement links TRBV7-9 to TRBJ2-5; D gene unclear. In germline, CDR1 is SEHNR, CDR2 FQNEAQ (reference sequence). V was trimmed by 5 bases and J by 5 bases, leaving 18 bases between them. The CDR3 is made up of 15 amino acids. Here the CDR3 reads CASSLVGIAGETQYF. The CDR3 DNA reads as TGTGCCAGCAGCCTAGTTGGCATTGCTGGCGAGACCCAGTACTTC.

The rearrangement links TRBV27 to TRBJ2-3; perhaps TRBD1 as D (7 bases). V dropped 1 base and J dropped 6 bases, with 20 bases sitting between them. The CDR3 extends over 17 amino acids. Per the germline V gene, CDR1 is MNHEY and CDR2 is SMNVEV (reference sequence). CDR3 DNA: TGTGCCAGCAGTTTATTCTCCCAGGCAGGGGGGTTGGATACGCAGTATTTT. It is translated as CASSLFSQAGGLDTQYF.

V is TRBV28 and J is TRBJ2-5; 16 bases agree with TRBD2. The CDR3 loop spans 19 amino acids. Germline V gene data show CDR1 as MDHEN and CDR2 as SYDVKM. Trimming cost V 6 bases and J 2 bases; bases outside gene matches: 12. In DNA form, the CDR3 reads TGTGCCAGCAGCAAGCCTGGGACTAGCGGGAGGGCCCGGCAAGAGACCCAGTACTTC. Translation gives CASSKPGTSGRARQETQYF.

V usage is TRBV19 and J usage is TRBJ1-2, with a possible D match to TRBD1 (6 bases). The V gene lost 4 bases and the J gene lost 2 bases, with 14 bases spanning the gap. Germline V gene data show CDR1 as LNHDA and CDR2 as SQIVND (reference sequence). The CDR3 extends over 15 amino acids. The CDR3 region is CASSTQGQLNYGYTF. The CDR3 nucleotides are TGTGCCAGTAGTACTCAAGGACAGCTAAACTATGGCTACACCTTC.

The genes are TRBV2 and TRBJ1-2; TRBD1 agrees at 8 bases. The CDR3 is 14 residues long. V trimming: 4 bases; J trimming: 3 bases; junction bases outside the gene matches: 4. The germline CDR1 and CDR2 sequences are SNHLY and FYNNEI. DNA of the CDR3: TGTGCCAGCAGTGCAACACAGGGGGACTATGGCTACACCTTC. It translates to CASSATQGDYGYTF.

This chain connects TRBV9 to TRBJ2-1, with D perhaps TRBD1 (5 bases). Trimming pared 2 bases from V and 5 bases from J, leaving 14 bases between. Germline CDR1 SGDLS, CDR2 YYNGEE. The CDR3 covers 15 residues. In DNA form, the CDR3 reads TGTGCCAGCAGCGTGTGGGTTGGGGCAGACAATGAGCAGTTCTTC. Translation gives CASSVWVGADNEQFF.

Written as DNA, the CDR3 is TGTGCCAGTAGTATAGATCTGGAGGTCTGGGCCGAAAAACTGTTTTTT. Protein sequence: CASSIDLEVWAEKLFF. The chain employs TRBV19 and TRBJ1-4; D gene unclear. The CDR3 is made up of 16 amino acids. V was pared by 0 bases and J by 8 bases, with 16 bases between. Germline V gene data show CDR1 as LNHDA and CDR2 as SQIVND (reference sequence).

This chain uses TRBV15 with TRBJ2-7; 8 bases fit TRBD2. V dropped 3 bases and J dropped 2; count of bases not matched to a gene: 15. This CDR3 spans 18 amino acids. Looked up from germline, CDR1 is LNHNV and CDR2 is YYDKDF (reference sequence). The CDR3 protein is CATSRTEYSSGYPYEQYF. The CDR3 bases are TGTGCCACCAGCAGGACGGAATACTCTAGCGGGTATCCCTACGAGCAGTACTTC.

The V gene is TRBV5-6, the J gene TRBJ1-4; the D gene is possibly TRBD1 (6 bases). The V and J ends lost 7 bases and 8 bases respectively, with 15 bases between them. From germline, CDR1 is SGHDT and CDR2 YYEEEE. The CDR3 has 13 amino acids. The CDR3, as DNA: TGTGCCAGCTCCGGGGGGGGCGGCGAAAAACTGTTTTTT. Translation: CASSGGGGEKLFF.

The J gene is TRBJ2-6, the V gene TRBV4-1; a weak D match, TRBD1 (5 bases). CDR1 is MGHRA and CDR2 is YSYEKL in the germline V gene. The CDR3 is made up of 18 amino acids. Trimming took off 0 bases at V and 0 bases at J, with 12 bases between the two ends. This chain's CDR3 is CASSQEGKGPSGANVLTF. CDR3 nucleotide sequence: TGCGCCAGCAGCCAAGAAGGGAAGGGGCCCTCTGGGGCCAACGTCCTGACTTTC.